The 10 T cell receptor beta chains reported below all come from one sample, sequenced in a study of blood T cell repertoires in COVID-19. The data were produced by immunoSEQ multiplex PCR, yet TCRdb's version contains in-frame clones alone and is incomplete. The profile covers 19,000 or so clones, with 86% appearing a single time and about 15% taken by the ten largest. Sequenced material: peripheral blood. The receptors originated from an older man with acute or convalescent COVID-19.

The rearrangement links TRBV18 to TRBJ1-5, with 7 bases matching TRBD1. Germline V CDR1 and CDR2: KGHSH, LQKENI. Losses at the gene ends were 4 bases for V and 5 bases for J; bases not matched to a gene: 8. The CDR3 length is 15 residues. The DNA of the CDR3 is TGTGCCAGCTCACTAACCGGGACAGCCGATCAGCCCCAGCATTTT. Its protein product is CASSLTGTADQPQHF.

The V call is TRBV5-1, the J call TRBJ2-4; D not certain. The germline V and J ends were trimmed by 2 bases and 8 bases, with 14 bases remaining between them. The CDR3 spans 14 residues. Germline-derived CDR1 and CDR2 are SGHRS and YFSETQ. CDR3 protein: CASSFATSEDIQYF. CDR3 nucleotides: TGCGCCAGCAGCTTCGCTACTTCAGAGGACATTCAGTACTTC.

V and J are TRBV19 and TRBJ1-2; TRBD1 matches at 7 bases. Unmatched junction bases numbered 10, after V lost 4 bases and J lost 2 bases. CDR1 and CDR2 (germline): LNHDA, SQIVND (reference sequence). The CDR3 loop spans 16 amino acids. The CDR3 DNA reads as TGTGCCAGTAGTAGCACCGGGACAGAATTGAACTATGGCTACACCTTC. Amino acid sequence: CASSSTGTELNYGYTF.

The chain combines TRBV5-1 with TRBJ2-1; maybe TRBD2 (7 bases). V dropped 6 bases and J dropped 4 bases, with 14 bases sitting between them. From germline, CDR1 is SGHRS and CDR2 YFSETQ. The CDR3 contains 14 residues. This CDR3 reads CASKEGGRYNEQFF. CDR3 sequence (DNA): TGCGCCAGCAAAGAGGGGGGGCGGTACAATGAGCAGTTCTTC.

The J gene is TRBJ2-1, the V gene TRBV3-1 (or the pseudogene TRBV3-2); TRBD2 aligns across 10 bases. The CDR3 length is 15 residues. Trimming removed 0 bases from V and 7 bases from J; junction bases left unmatched: 3. The V gene's germline CDR1 is LGHDT and CDR2 YNNKEL (reference sequence). The DNA for the CDR3 is TGTGCCAGCAGCCAAGAGGCTAGCGGGAGAAATGAGCAGTTCTTC. Protein product: CASSQEASGRNEQFF.

This clone occurred once. The chain combines TRBV3-1 (or the pseudogene TRBV3-2) with TRBJ2-1; 13 nucleotides agree with TRBD2. V lost 11 bases to trimming and J lost 0 bases; unmatched junction nucleotides: 19. The CDR3 covers 20 residues. Germline V gene data show CDR1 as LGHDT and CDR2 as YNNKEL (reference sequence). The CDR3, as DNA: TGTGCCGGAAACTTACCGAGACGGTGGACTAGCGGGAGCTCCTACAATGAGCAGTTCTTC. Translation: CAGNLPRRWTSGSSYNEQFF.

In its sample, this clone was seen a few times. One junction end does not reproduce the germline sequence, and a read error may be involved. The gene calls are TRBV6-1 and TRBJ1-1; 11 bases align to TRBD1. This CDR3 comprises 23 residues. Per the germline V gene, CDR1 is MNHNS and CDR2 is SASEGT. CDR3 loop: CASTEWLSFDRDRGIDLNTEAFF. The CDR3 DNA reads TGTGCCAGCACTGAATGGTTAAGTTTCGACCGGGACAGGGGGATAGACCTGAACACTGAAGCTTTCTTT.

This chain connects TRBV7-2 to TRBJ2-7; perhaps TRBD1 as D (5 bases). Germline CDR1 SGHTA, CDR2 FQGNSA. V dropped 1 base and J dropped 3 bases, with 16 bases sitting between them. This CDR3 is 16 amino acids long. The CDR3 is CASSLEKSQGNYEQYF. For the CDR3, the DNA is TGTGCCAGCAGCTTAGAGAAGAGTCAGGGTAACTACGAGCAGTACTTC.

The V gene is TRBV19, the J gene TRBJ2-1, with 14 nucleotides matching TRBD2. The V segment lost 5 bases and the J segment 0 bases; nucleotides outside the gene matches: 3. The germline V gene encodes CDR1 LNHDA and CDR2 SQIVND (reference sequence). The length of the CDR3 is 17 residues. CDR3 region: CASSPGTSGSSYNEQFF. The CDR3 bases are TGTGCCAGTAGTCCCGGGACTAGCGGGAGCTCCTACAATGAGCAGTTCTTC.

The chain uses TRBV7-3 and TRBJ2-3; 9 bases map to TRBD2. V was clipped by 5 bases and J by 2 bases; unmatched bases: 8. CDR3 length: 16 amino acids. Germline loops: CDR1 SGHTA, CDR2 FQGTGA. The CDR3 is CASSTGSSGATDTQYF. For the CDR3, the DNA is TGTGCCAGCAGCACAGGGTCTAGCGGGGCCACAGATACGCAGTATTTT.